This T cell receptor beta chain was captured by sequencing in a study of shared clonotypes between healthy human individuals. CD45RO-negative, CCR7-positively selected cells formed the naive CD8 fraction, excluding terminally differentiated effector memory CD45RA+ cells. Data came from immunoSEQ multiplex PCR; TCRdb stores just in-frame clones and leaves some out. The table has about 700,000 clones, about 92% seen once. Germline CDR1 reads KGHSH; CDR2 reads LQKENI. The CDR3 is 20 amino acids. J lost 0 bases, V lost 1 base, and 11 bases had no gene match. The source is a man aged 25-40 years in good health. The gene calls are TRBV18 and TRBJ1-4; TRBD1 matches at 10 bases. Sequencing used naive CD8+ T cells sorted from blood. The CDR3 loop is CASSPHLGQGPLSTNEKLFF. DNA of the CDR3: TGTGCCAGCTCACCACATCTGGGACAGGGGCCACTTTCAACTAATGAAAAACTGTTTTTT.